The 16 T cell receptor beta chains below all came from one sample that was sequenced in a study of cytomegalovirus exposure and HLA in healthy donors. Clones were sequenced by immunoSEQ multiplex PCR, and TCRdb holds only the in-frame ones, with some missing. This sample carries around 52,000 clones, over 90% of them seen once, and the ten largest clones take about 5.8%. The sample was PBMCs. These receptors were collected from a woman under 30 in good health and CMV-seronegative.

This chain connects TRBV9 to TRBJ2-7; 10 nucleotides match TRBD1. CDR3 length equals 14 residues. Germline V gene lookup returns CDR1 SGDLS and CDR2 YYNGEE. V trimming: 2 bases; J trimming: 5 bases; junction bases outside the gene matches: 4. Here the CDR3 reads CASSVTGGGDEQYF. In nucleotides, the CDR3 is TGTGCCAGCAGCGTGACAGGGGGCGGGGACGAGCAGTACTTC.

The V gene is TRBV15, the J gene TRBJ2-5; weak D call: TRBD1 (5 bases). Trimming shortened V by 0 bases and J by 4 bases, and 6 bases separated the two germline ends. The CDR3 has 13 residues. From germline, CDR1 is LNHNV and CDR2 YYDKDF (reference sequence). Written as DNA, the CDR3 is TGTGCCACCAGCAGAGATAGGGGAGAGACCCAGTACTTC. This encodes CATSRDRGETQYF.

The rearrangement joins TRBV10-3 to TRBJ2-1; the match to TRBD2 covers 10 bases. In germline, CDR1 is ENHRY, CDR2 SYGVKD. The CDR3 runs to 14 residues. V trimming: 10 bases; J trimming: 8 bases; junction bases outside the gene matches: 11. This CDR3 is CATLAGEGGDEQFF. The CDR3 nucleotides read TGTGCCACCCTAGCGGGAGAGGGGGGGGATGAGCAGTTCTTC.

The V call is TRBV7-2, the J call TRBJ2-1; D is possibly TRBD2 (5 bases). Germline V gives CDR1 SGHTA, CDR2 FQGNSA. The CDR3 is 13 residues long. V was pared by 5 bases and J by 13 bases, with 18 bases between. CDR3 amino acids: CASSRTSGVPQFF. The CDR3 DNA follows: TGTGCCAGCAGCAGAACGTCCGGGGTACCACAGTTCTTC.

The chain recombines TRBV10-3 with TRBJ2-3, with D possibly matching TRBD1 (6 bases). CDR1 and CDR2 from the germline V gene are ENHRY and SYGVKD. V lost 5 bases and J 1 base, leaving 13 bases between the germline ends. This CDR3 spans 15 amino acids. The CDR3 is CAISSGAGGTDTQYF. The CDR3 nucleotides read TGTGCCATCAGTTCAGGGGCAGGGGGCACAGATACGCAGTATTTT.

This clone appeared a single time. The rearrangement uses TRBV7-3 and TRBJ1-2, with TRBD1 matching 7 bases. The V segment lost 2 bases and the J segment 4 bases; nucleotides outside the gene matches: 10. Germline V CDR1 and CDR2: SGHTA, FQGTGA. The CDR3 sequence is 16 residues long. CDR3 in DNA: TGTGCCAGCAGCTTAGAAGGGGCAGGGGGACTCTATGGCTACACCTTC. Protein: CASSLEGAGGLYGYTF.

The chain links TRBV7-8 to TRBJ2-7; 13 nucleotides agree with TRBD2. The J segment lost 2 bases and the V segment lost 0 bases, leaving 10 bases of the junction unmatched. Germline-derived CDR1 and CDR2 are SGHVS and FQNEAQ. The length of the CDR3 is 19 residues. CDR3 nucleotide sequence: TGTGCCAGCAGCTTAGCTAGTCCCGGGACTAGCGGGATTCCCTACGAGCAGTACGTC. Its translation: CASSLASPGTSGIPYEQYV.

J is TRBJ2-3 and V is TRBV19, with 7 bases aligning to TRBD1. The trim removed 6 bases at V and 6 bases at J, leaving 18 bases unmatched. The CDR3 is 17 residues long. Germline loops: CDR1 LNHDA, CDR2 SQIVND (reference sequence). CDR3 in amino acids: CASSPSGTVLLGDTQYF. The CDR3 bases are TGTGCCAGTAGCCCCTCCGGGACAGTTCTCCTCGGGGATACGCAGTATTTT.

This clone came up once. This sequence joins TRBV15 and TRBJ1-1; D is possibly TRBD1 (6 bases). The CDR3 loop spans 14 amino acids. V was cut by 5 bases and J by 5 bases, with 15 bases left in between. Germline V lookup: CDR1 LNHNV, CDR2 YYDKDF (reference sequence). The CDR3 spells CATSDRRQGTEAFF. In nucleotides, the CDR3 is TGTGCCACCAGCGACAGGCGGCAGGGAACTGAAGCTTTCTTT.

The chain employs TRBV15 and TRBJ2-1, with D unresolved. CDR1 and CDR2 from the germline V gene are LNHNV and YYDKDF (reference sequence). V shed 1 base and J shed 0 bases, with 13 bases lying between them. The CDR3 consists of 17 residues. The DNA for the CDR3 is TGTGCCACCAGCAGAGTTCGCCAAGCGAGCTCCTACAATGAGCAGTTCTTC. Translation: CATSRVRQASSYNEQFF.

The genes are TRBV7-2 and TRBJ1-2, with D perhaps matching TRBD1 (6 bases). Germline lookup yields CDR1 SGHTA and CDR2 FQGNSA. CDR3 size: 18 residues. V was pared by 0 bases and J by 5 bases, with 22 bases between. CDR3 DNA sequence: TGTGCCAGCAGCTTAGCTCCAAGGAACAGGGTCCTCTGGTATGGCTACACCTTC. Protein sequence: CASSLAPRNRVLWYGYTF.

The chain is built from TRBV5-6 and TRBJ2-7, with 8 bases that match TRBD2. V dropped 4 bases and J dropped 6; count of bases not matched to a gene: 3. CDR1 and CDR2 (germline): SGHDT, YYEEEE. This CDR3 region has 12 residues. CDR3 coding DNA: TGTGCCAGCAGCGCCGGGACTAGCGAGCAGTACGTC. It yields the protein CASSAGTSEQYV.

This chain joins TRBV29-1 and TRBJ1-2; a weak D match, TRBD1 (5 bases). In germline, CDR1 is SQVTM, CDR2 ANQGSEA. V lost 4 bases, J lost 8 bases, and 11 bases lay in between. The CDR3 length is 11 residues. As DNA, the CDR3 is TGCAGCGTTGTGGGACTGACGGGCTACACCTTC. Protein sequence: CSVVGLTGYTF.

The V call is TRBV4-3, the J call TRBJ2-1, with 16 nucleotides matching TRBD2. Germline V CDR1 and CDR2: LGHNA, YSLEER. This CDR3 is built from 15 residues. V was pared by 3 bases and J by 8 bases, with 1 base of the junction left unmatched. The CDR3 spells CASSQGTSGRDEQFF. The CDR3 nucleotides are TGCGCCAGCAGCCAGGGGACTAGCGGGAGGGATGAGCAGTTCTTC.

The rearrangement links TRBV2 to TRBJ2-5; 11 bases are shared with TRBD2. Trimming at V came to 4 bases and at J to 0 bases, leaving 7 bases not matched to a gene. This CDR3 comprises 17 residues. Germline-derived CDR1 and CDR2 are SNHLY and FYNNEI. The CDR3 loop is CASSAHLLAGDQETQYF. CDR3 nucleotide sequence: TGTGCCAGCAGTGCCCACCTACTAGCGGGGGACCAAGAGACCCAGTACTTC.

The J gene is TRBJ2-5, the V gene TRBV7-9; 8 bases are a match to TRBD2. The V segment lost 5 bases and the J segment 4 bases; nucleotides outside the gene matches: 15. CDR1 is SEHNR and CDR2 is FQNEAQ in the germline V gene (reference sequence). CDR3 size: 17 residues. This chain's CDR3 is CASSRGGTREYLETQYF. The CDR3 DNA follows: TGTGCCAGCAGCCGGGGGGGTACACGGGAGTATCTAGAGACCCAGTACTTC.